This TCR beta chain emerged from a study of T-cell reconstitution after alpha-beta-depleted transplantation in children. The study, taken as a whole, reports: The authors attributed T-cell counts and diversity one year after transplant mostly to newly produced T cells. After transplant, at about two months, alpha-beta T cells were reportedly derived from several hundred expanded graft clones.

This clonotype showed up just a few times. Its antigen is unidentified. The V gene lost 5 bases and the J gene lost 3 bases, with 19 bases spanning the gap. Germline V gene lookup returns CDR1 SGHVS and CDR2 FQNEAQ. The CDR3 sequence is 17 residues long. Preparation of the TCRbeta library used unique molecular identifiers. From the PCR reads, TCRdb called clonotypes with MiXCR, one entry per CDR3 protein. The data contain 700,000 to 950,000 distinct CDR3 sequences, around 15% of them singletons. The clonotype comes from a male patient between 10 and 17 years old who had a stem cell transplant for acute lymphoblastic leukemia, so the T cells may come from the graft donor. Sequences were derived from PBMCs, mostly from graft donor cells, sampled 360 days after TCRalphabeta/CD19-depleted stem cell transplant. The chain employs TRBV7-8 and TRBJ2-2; the D gene is possibly TRBD1 (6 bases). In DNA form, the CDR3 reads TGTGCCAGCAGCGCACCCCGTCAGGGGACATACACCGGGGAGCTGTTTTTT. The encoded protein is CASSAPRQGTYTGELFF.